This T cell receptor beta chain was obtained from a study of blood T cell repertoires in COVID-19. Data came from immunoSEQ multiplex PCR; TCRdb stores just in-frame clones and leaves some out. This table holds over 100,000 clones, 87% found once. Germline CDR1 reads KGHDR; CDR2 reads SFDVKD. The CDR3 runs to 15 residues. The ends lost 4 bases at V and 9 bases at J; junction bases unmatched: 8. The chain uses TRBV24-1 and TRBJ2-1; 10 nucleotides align to TRBD2. The TCR was taken from a man in his fifties with active COVID-19. Sample: peripheral blood. In DNA, the CDR3 is TGTGCCACCAGTGAACGGACTAGCGGCATTACTGAGCAGTTCTTC. Protein product: CATSERTSGITEQFF.